This entry lists 26 T cell receptor beta chains sequenced from one sample in a study of blood T cell repertoires in COVID-19. Measured with immunoSEQ multiplex PCR; TCRdb has only the in-frame clones, and not every one. The sample contains around 250,000 clones, about 83% of which appear only once. The sample was PBMCs or T cells enriched from blood (not recorded which). These receptors came from a woman aged 50 to 60 who had recovered from COVID-19.

The chain combines TRBV2 with TRBJ2-7, with 8 bases matching TRBD1. V shed 5 bases, J shed 4 bases, and the junction held 7 bases outside the gene matches. This CDR3 spans 14 amino acids. CDR1 is SNHLY and CDR2 is FYNNEI in the germline V gene. The CDR3 spells CASSPSDRGYEQYF. The DNA for the CDR3 is TGTGCCAGCAGTCCTAGCGACAGGGGTTACGAGCAGTACTTC.

The chain couples TRBV18 to TRBJ2-1; D is perhaps TRBD2 (7 bases). There are 16 residues in the CDR3. Trimming stripped 2 bases from V and 9 bases from J, with 20 bases between. Germline CDR1 and CDR2: KGHSH and LQKENI. CDR3 bases: TGTGCCAGCTCACCATACGGCAGGGGAGGGTCTCGTGAGCAGTTCTTC. This sequence encodes CASSPYGRGGSREQFF.

This chain joins TRBV19 and TRBJ1-2; 8 bases are a match to TRBD1. Per the germline V gene, CDR1 is LNHDA and CDR2 is SQIVND (reference sequence). J was trimmed by 5 bases and V by 6 bases; bases with no gene match: 8. The CDR3 has 14 amino acids. The DNA of the CDR3 is TGTGCCAGTAGGGGGGCAGGGGGCCGATATGGCTACACCTTC. Its protein product is CASRGAGGRYGYTF.

The chain employs TRBV6-5 and TRBJ2-7; 11 bases are a match to TRBD1. CDR3 length equals 15 residues. CDR1 and CDR2 from the germline V gene are MNHEY and SVGAGI. J was trimmed by 12 bases and V by 0 bases; bases with no gene match: 10. The DNA for the CDR3 is TGTGCCAGCAGTTACTCGATGGCGGGACAGGGGGTCTGGTACTTC. Amino acids: CASSYSMAGQGVWYF.

The chain employs TRBV7-9 and TRBJ2-2, with 8 bases identical to TRBD2. The V and J ends lost 1 base and 3 bases, in that order; junction bases with no gene match: 10. The CDR3 runs 18 residues. Germline CDR1 reads SEHNR; CDR2 reads FQNEAQ (reference sequence). The CDR3, as DNA: TGTGCCAGCAGCTTAGGGTCCTTAGCGGGGTCGGACACCGGGGAGCTGTTTTTT. It encodes CASSLGSLAGSDTGELFF.

V is TRBV27 and J is TRBJ2-5; D gene uncertain. From germline, CDR1 is MNHEY and CDR2 SMNVEV (reference sequence). V lost 0 bases, J lost 0 bases, and 8 bases lay in between. The CDR3 sequence is 15 residues long. CDR3 in amino acids: CASSLSRVYQETQYF. The DNA of the CDR3 is TGTGCCAGCAGTTTATCCCGAGTTTACCAAGAGACCCAGTACTTC.

This clone appeared once. V and J are TRBV11-2 and TRBJ2-7; no clear D gene. CDR3 length: 17 residues. V gave up 1 base and J gave up 4 bases, with 20 bases separating them. CDR1 is SGHAT and CDR2 is FQNNGV in the germline V gene. The CDR3 spells CASSLGYQVLKAYEQYF. The CDR3 DNA reads TGTGCCAGCAGCTTAGGGTACCAGGTTTTGAAGGCTTACGAGCAGTACTTC.

The chain is built from TRBV2 and TRBJ2-1, with 13 bases fitting TRBD2. V lost 8 bases to trimming and J lost 1 base; unmatched junction nucleotides: 5. CDR1 is SNHLY, CDR2 FYNNEI, per germline. The CDR3 is 16 residues long. CDR3: CASVRTSGGSYNEQFF. The CDR3 coding sequence is TGTGCCAGCGTCCGGACTAGCGGGGGTTCCTACAATGAGCAGTTCTTC.

The V call is TRBV19, the J call TRBJ2-2; a possible D gene is TRBD1 (6 bases). CDR1 is LNHDA and CDR2 is SQIVND in the germline V gene (reference sequence). The CDR3 runs 16 residues. Trimming pared 4 bases from V and 0 bases from J, leaving 12 bases between. CDR3 nucleotide sequence: TGTGCCAGTAGTACAGCCAGGGGACCGAACACCGGGGAGCTGTTTTTT. It codes for CASSTARGPNTGELFF.

The V gene is TRBV3-1 (or the pseudogene TRBV3-2), the J gene TRBJ1-4; 12 nucleotides agree with TRBD1. Germline V gene sequence: CDR1 LGHDT, CDR2 YNNKEL (reference sequence). The CDR3 loop spans 16 amino acids. Germline trimming cut 4 bases from V and 4 bases from J; bases unmatched to any gene: 4. This CDR3 is CASSRGQGAGNEKLFF. CDR3 DNA: TGTGCCAGCAGCCGGGGACAGGGGGCAGGTAATGAAAAACTGTTTTTT.

The chain has TRBV2 and TRBJ1-3, with a tentative D call TRBD1 (6 bases). Per the germline V gene, CDR1 is SNHLY and CDR2 is FYNNEI. Trimming shortened V by 6 bases and J by 4 bases, and 13 bases separated the two germline ends. The CDR3 covers 14 residues. The CDR3 coding sequence is TGTGCCAGCAGGGGAGGGACACCCGGAAACACCATATATTTT. Translating gives CASRGGTPGNTIYF.

The chain joins TRBV19 to TRBJ2-7; D might be TRBD1 (6 bases). Trimming removed 7 bases at V and 4 bases at J, with 17 bases between. Germline lookup yields CDR1 LNHDA and CDR2 SQIVND (reference sequence). This CDR3 is built from 14 residues. The CDR3 region has the DNA TGTGCCAGTACTCCCGGGACATCTATTTACGAGCAGTACTTC. Translating gives CASTPGTSIYEQYF.

V is TRBV5-6 and J is TRBJ1-2; D uncertain. The germline V gene encodes CDR1 SGHDT and CDR2 YYEEEE. The CDR3 loop spans 15 amino acids. The germline V and J ends were trimmed by 4 bases and 4 bases, with 17 bases remaining between them. In nucleotides, the CDR3 is TGTGCCAGCAGCCCCAAGGCCCTCCGGGGCTATGGCTACACCTTC. Translated: CASSPKALRGYGYTF.

This rearrangement joins TRBV5-3 to TRBJ2-1; unclear D gene. TRBV5-3 falls under the ORF class, with uncertain function. The CDR3 extends over 11 amino acids. V was pared by 5 bases and J by 6 bases, with 6 bases between. The CDR3 region is CARSSVNEQFF. The CDR3 region has the DNA TGTGCCAGAAGTTCAGTCAATGAGCAGTTCTTC.

V and J are TRBV14 and TRBJ1-2; maybe TRBD1 (6 bases). Germline V gene lookup returns CDR1 SGHDN and CDR2 FVKESK. The CDR3 length is 17 residues. V lost 0 bases, J lost 4 bases, and 18 bases lay in between. The CDR3 protein is CASSQDLSGEYSYGYTF. As DNA, the CDR3 is TGTGCCAGCAGCCAAGATCTCTCAGGGGAGTATAGCTATGGCTACACCTTC.

This chain joins TRBV24-1 and TRBJ1-5; possible D gene TRBD1, 6 bases. The germline V gene has CDR1 KGHDR and CDR2 SFDVKD. The CDR3 sequence is 13 residues long. V lost 8 bases and J 6 bases, leaving 13 bases between the germline ends. CDR3: CATTAGVGQPQHF. In DNA form, the CDR3 reads TGTGCCACCACGGCAGGGGTAGGTCAGCCCCAGCATTTT.

This clone occurred once. The genes are TRBV7-6 and TRBJ2-7; possible D gene TRBD2, 7 bases. Germline V gives CDR1 SGHVS, CDR2 FNYEAQ. The CDR3 totals 15 residues. Deletions cut 3 bases from V and 0 bases from J, with 12 bases between. CDR3 amino acids: CASSLRGGRSYEQYF. Here the CDR3 DNA reads TGTGCCAGCAGCTTGCGCGGGGGCCGCTCCTACGAGCAGTACTTC.

The chain joins TRBV11-2 to TRBJ1-1, with 7 bases that match TRBD1. This CDR3 has 12 residues. CDR1 and CDR2 from the germline V gene are SGHAT and FQNNGV. J gave up 7 bases and V 4 bases, and 3 bases lay outside the gene matches. The CDR3 DNA reads TGTGCCAGCAGCTCACAGGGGTATGAAGCTTTCTTT. Its translation is CASSSQGYEAFF.

The chain joins TRBV10-2 to TRBJ1-5; 10 bases agree with TRBD1. V dropped 9 bases and J dropped 4; count of bases not matched to a gene: 15. The CDR3 runs to 17 residues. Germline CDR1 and CDR2: WSHSY and SAAADI. This CDR3 is CASLPTPGQGLNQPQHF. The CDR3 DNA is TGCGCCAGTCTACCCACTCCGGGACAGGGGTTAAATCAGCCCCAGCATTTT.

V and J are TRBV28 and TRBJ2-1; D gene uncertain. The V gene's germline CDR1 is MDHEN and CDR2 SYDVKM. The ends were cut back, 3 bases at V and 5 bases at J, with 11 bases in the middle. The CDR3 has 14 amino acids. CDR3 DNA: TGTGCCAGCAGTTTCCGAGGTCGGCACAATGAGCAGTTCTTC. Amino acids: CASSFRGRHNEQFF.

The chain has TRBV2 and TRBJ2-5; TRBD1 might be the D (6 bases). Trimming cost V 6 bases and J 4 bases, with 15 bases left between them. The length of the CDR3 is 14 residues. In germline, CDR1 is SNHLY, CDR2 FYNNEI. DNA of the CDR3: TGTGCCAGCAGCAAGACAGGTTGGCGAGAGACCCAGTACTTC. Its translation is CASSKTGWRETQYF.

The chain couples TRBV10-1 to TRBJ1-3; a weak D match, TRBD1 (6 bases). Germline loops: CDR1 WNHNN, CDR2 SYGVQD (reference sequence). The V gene lost 5 bases and the J gene lost 2 bases, with 19 bases spanning the gap. The length of the CDR3 is 17 residues. CDR3 sequence (DNA): TGCGCCAGCAGTCGGCTAACAGTGGGGGCGCCTGGAAACACCATATATTTT. It codes for CASSRLTVGAPGNTIYF.

This chain joins TRBV21-1 and TRBJ2-7; the listed D gene, TRBD2, was not tested against the DNA. TRBV21-1 is labeled a pseudogene. The CDR3 totals 15 residues. Here the CDR3 DNA reads TGTGCCAGCAGCAGTCTAGCGGGAGGGCCCTACGAGCAGTACTTC. Its protein is CASSSLAGGPYEQYF.

The chain joins TRBV23-1 to TRBJ2-3; 7 nucleotides line up with TRBD1. TRBV23-1 is placed among ORFs of uncertain function. The V and J ends lost 7 bases and 1 base, in that order; junction bases with no gene match: 2. This CDR3 has 13 amino acids. DNA of the CDR3: TGCGCCAGCAACACAGGGGGCACAGATACGCAGTATTTT. Translated, it gives CASNTGGTDTQYF.

The chain combines TRBV5-1 with TRBJ1-1; no clear D. The CDR3 totals 14 residues. Trimming left V 4 bases short and J 10 bases short, with 20 bases between. Germline-derived CDR1 and CDR2 are SGHRS and YFSETQ. The DNA of the CDR3 is TGCGCCAGCAGCACGAGCGACGCCCAAGCCGGAGCTTTCTTT. It is translated as CASSTSDAQAGAFF.

The chain employs TRBV18 and TRBJ2-7, with a possible D match to TRBD2 (5 bases). The CDR3 is 14 amino acids. V gave up 1 base and J gave up 6 bases, with 13 bases separating them. Germline CDR1 KGHSH, CDR2 LQKENI. The CDR3 loop reads CASSPRQAGGEQYF. For the CDR3, the DNA is TGTGCCAGCTCACCACGGCAGGCAGGAGGCGAGCAGTACTTC.